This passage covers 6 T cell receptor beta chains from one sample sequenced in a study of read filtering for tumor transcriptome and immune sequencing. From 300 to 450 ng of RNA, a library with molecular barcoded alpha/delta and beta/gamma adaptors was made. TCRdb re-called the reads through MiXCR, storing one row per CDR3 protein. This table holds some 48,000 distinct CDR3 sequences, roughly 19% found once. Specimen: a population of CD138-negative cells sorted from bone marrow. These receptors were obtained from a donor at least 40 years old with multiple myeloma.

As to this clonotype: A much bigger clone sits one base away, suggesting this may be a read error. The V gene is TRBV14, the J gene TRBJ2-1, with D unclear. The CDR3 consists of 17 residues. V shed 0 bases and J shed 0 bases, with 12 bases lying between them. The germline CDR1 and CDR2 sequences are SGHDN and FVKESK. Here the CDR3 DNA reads TGTGCCAGCAGCCAAGATTGGAACTACCACTCCTACAATGAGCAGTTCTTC. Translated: CASSQDWNYHSYNEQFF.

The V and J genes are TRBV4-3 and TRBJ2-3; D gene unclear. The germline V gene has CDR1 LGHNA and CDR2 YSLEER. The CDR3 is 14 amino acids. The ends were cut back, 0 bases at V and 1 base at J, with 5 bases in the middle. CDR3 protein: CASSQDGGTDTQYF. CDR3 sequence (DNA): TGCGCCAGCAGCCAAGATGGTGGCACAGATACGCAGTATTTT.

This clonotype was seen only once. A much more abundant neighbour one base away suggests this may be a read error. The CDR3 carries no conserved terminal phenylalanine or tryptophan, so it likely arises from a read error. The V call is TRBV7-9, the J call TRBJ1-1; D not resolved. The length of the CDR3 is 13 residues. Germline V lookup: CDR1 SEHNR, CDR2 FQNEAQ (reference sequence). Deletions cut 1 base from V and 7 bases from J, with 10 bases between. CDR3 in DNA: TGTGCCAGCAGCTTAGTTGTTACAGATGAAGCTTTCCTT. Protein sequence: CASSLVVTDEAFL.

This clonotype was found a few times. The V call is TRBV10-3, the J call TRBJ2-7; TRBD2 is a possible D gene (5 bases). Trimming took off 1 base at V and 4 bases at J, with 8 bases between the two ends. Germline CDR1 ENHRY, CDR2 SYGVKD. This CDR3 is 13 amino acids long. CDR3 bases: TGTGCCATCAGTGAGTTCGGCGGGTACGAGCAGTACTTC. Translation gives CAISEFGGYEQYF.

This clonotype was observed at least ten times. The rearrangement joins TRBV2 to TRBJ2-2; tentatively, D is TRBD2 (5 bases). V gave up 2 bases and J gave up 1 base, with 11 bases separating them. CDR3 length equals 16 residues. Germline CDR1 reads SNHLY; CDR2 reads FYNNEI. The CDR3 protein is CASSERGLRNTGELFF. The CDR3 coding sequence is TGTGCCAGCAGTGAACGCGGACTCAGGAACACCGGGGAGCTGTTTTTT.

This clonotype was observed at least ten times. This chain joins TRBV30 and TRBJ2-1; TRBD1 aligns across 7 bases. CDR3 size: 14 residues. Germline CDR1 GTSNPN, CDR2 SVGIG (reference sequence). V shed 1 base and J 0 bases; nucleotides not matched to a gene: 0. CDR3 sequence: CAWSAGGSYNEQFF. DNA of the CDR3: TGTGCCTGGAGTGCAGGGGGCTCCTACAATGAGCAGTTCTTC. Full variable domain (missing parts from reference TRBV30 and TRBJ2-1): SQTIHQWPATLVQPVGSPLSLECTVEGTSNPNLYWYRQAAGRGLQLLFYSVGIGQISSEVPQNLSASRPQDRQFILSSKKLLLSDSGFYLCAWSAGGSYNEQFFGPGTRLTVL.